Listed below are T cell receptor beta chains from one sample, sequenced in a study of blood T cell repertoires in COVID-19. Sequenced by immunoSEQ multiplex PCR; TCRdb stores in-frame clones only, minus some. The sample has about 41,000 clones, 81% seen once; the top ten hold roughly 38%. The sample consisted of peripheral blood. These TCRs come from a middle-aged man with active or convalescent COVID-19. Each CDR3 is given with its conserved first and last residue. D genes are given only for firm matches. Size tells how often a clone was seen (once, few, many) or the class of an expanded clone, and some rows leave it out.

size: once; V: TRBV19; J: TRBJ2-1; D: .; DNA: TGTGCCAGTAGTGGGCGAGGGGGAAACTACGACAATGAGCAGTTCTTC; CDR3: CASSGRGGNYDNEQFF
size: .; V: TRBV7-2; J: TRBJ1-2; D: .; DNA: TGTGCCAGCAGCAACAGGGATGCTAACTATGGCTACACCTTC; CDR3: CASSNRDANYGYTF
size: .; V: TRBV3-1/TRBV3-2; J: TRBJ1-6; D: TRBD1; DNA: TGTGCCAGCAGCCTCGGGACAGCCGCCTATAATTCACCCCTCCACTTT; CDR3: CASSLGTAAYNSPLHF
size: .; V: TRBV5-1; J: TRBJ2-1; D: .; DNA: TGCGCCAGCAGCTTGACAGGGTCCGAGCACAATGAGCAGTTCTTC; CDR3: CASSLTGSEHNEQFF
size: .; V: TRBV5-6; J: TRBJ2-1; D: TRBD1; DNA: TGTGCCAGCAGCTTTATGTTGACAGGGGGTAAGAATGAGCAGTTCTTC; CDR3: CASSFMLTGGKNEQFF
size: .; V: TRBV6-5; J: TRBJ2-5; D: TRBD2; DNA: TGTGCCAGCAGTTACTCGGCGGGAGTCGGACAAGAGACCCAGTACTTC; CDR3: CASSYSAGVGQETQYF
size: .; V: TRBV11-2; J: TRBJ2-2; D: .; DNA: TGTGCCAGCAGCTTCCCCTTAAGCACAGGACCGACCGGGGAGCTGTTTTTT; CDR3: CASSFPLSTGPTGELFF
size: .; V: TRBV4-2; J: TRBJ1-1; D: .; DNA: TGTGCCAGCAGCCAGTTACAGCAAGCTTTCTTT; CDR3: CASSQLQQAFF
size: .; V: TRBV7-2; J: TRBJ2-1; D: .; DNA: TGTGCCAGCAGCCCCCTTCCGGGAAACTCGGCAAATGAGCAGTTCTTC; CDR3: CASSPLPGNSANEQFF
size: once; V: TRBV28; J: TRBJ1-2; D: .; DNA: TGTGCCAGCAGTCGGGACACAGTGTATGGCTACACCTTC; CDR3: CASSRDTVYGYTF
size: .; V: TRBV5-1; J: TRBJ1-1; D: .; DNA: TGCGCCAGCAGCTTTACGACACTCACTGAAGCTTTCTTT; CDR3: CASSFTTLTEAFF
size: once; V: TRBV6-6; J: TRBJ1-2; D: .; DNA: TGTGCCAGCAGTTACGGGGCTGATGGCTACACCTTC; CDR3: CASSYGADGYTF
size: once; V: TRBV24-1; J: TRBJ2-3; D: TRBD1; DNA: TGTGCCACCAGTGATTACGGGACAGGGTTAACAAATACGCAGTATTTT; CDR3: CATSDYGTGLTNTQYF
size: .; V: TRBV2; J: TRBJ2-1; D: TRBD2; DNA: TGTGCCAGCAGGACGACCGGGACTAGCGTAGTAACCGAGCAGTTCTTC; CDR3: CASRTTGTSVVTEQFF
size: few; V: TRBV28; J: TRBJ1-2; D: .; DNA: TGTGCCAGCAGTTCCGGAGACAGAAAAGAGGCCTATGGCTACACCTTC; CDR3: CASSSGDRKEAYGYTF
size: .; V: TRBV5-5; J: TRBJ1-5; D: .; DNA: TGTGCCAGCAGCTTGAATACGGACAAACTATTTCAGCCCCAGCATTTT; CDR3: CASSLNTDKLFQPQHF
size: few; V: TRBV3-1/TRBV3-2; J: TRBJ1-5; D: .; DNA: TGTGCCAGCAGCCAAGCCCCAGGGGCGAATCAGCCCCAGCATTTT; CDR3: CASSQAPGANQPQHF
size: .; V: TRBV7-9; J: TRBJ1-2; D: TRBD1; DNA: TGTGCCAGCAGCTACGGGGGGACAGGTCTCTTGGGCTACACCTTC; CDR3: CASSYGGTGLLGYTF